This paragraph covers one T cell receptor (beta chain) sequence. CDR3 length: 17 amino acids. V gave up 5 bases and J gave up 8 bases; unmatched junction bases: 18. From germline, CDR1 is MNHEY and CDR2 SMNVEV (reference sequence). In the original analysis: Amplification with reference gene primers provided the estimates of nucleated cell counts. Assay used: immunoSEQ multiplex PCR; TCRdb lists only in-frame clones, some missing. V and J calls and clone size are given by that table; D and trimming were obtained from the DNA. Among about 280,000 clones listed, 75% to 90% were seen once. This record belongs to a study of blood T cell repertoires in COVID-19.

The clonotype comes from a woman between 70 and 85 years old with acute or convalescent COVID-19. Sequences were obtained from peripheral blood. The genes are TRBV27 and TRBJ1-1, with 9 bases fitting TRBD1. CDR3 nucleotides: TGTGCCAGCAGTCCCTTCGGGACAGGGAAGAGAAGGGTAGAAGCTTTCTTT. Encoded protein: CASSPFGTGKRRVEAFF.